This T cell receptor (beta chain) was found in a study of OX40 agonist ivuxolimab in advanced cancers. On the study more broadly: Clinicians treated patients with ivuxolimab, an agonistic anti-OX40 (CD134) antibody. One patient with hepatocellular carcinoma and two with cutaneous melanoma, three in all, had partial responses. Aged about 23 to 90 with a mean of 60 years, they were about 78% male.

Clones were sequenced by immunoSEQ multiplex PCR, and TCRdb holds only the in-frame ones, with some missing. The data show around 100,000 clones, 90% seen once. This CDR3 is built from 15 residues. Trimming at V came to 1 base and at J to 5 bases, leaving 7 bases not matched to a gene. Germline assignment: CDR1 SGHTA and CDR2 FQGNSA. The gene calls are TRBV7-2 and TRBJ2-5; 7 nucleotides match TRBD1. The TCR sequence derives from an adult with an advanced solid tumor such as melanoma, head and neck, liver or kidney cancer. The starting material was CD4+ or CD8+ T cells sorted from blood, obtained in a trial of the OX40 agonist ivuxolimab. The CDR3 is CASSLGRGRGETQYF. Here the CDR3 DNA reads TGTGCCAGCAGCTTAGGAAGGGGGCGAGGGGAGACCCAGTACTTC.